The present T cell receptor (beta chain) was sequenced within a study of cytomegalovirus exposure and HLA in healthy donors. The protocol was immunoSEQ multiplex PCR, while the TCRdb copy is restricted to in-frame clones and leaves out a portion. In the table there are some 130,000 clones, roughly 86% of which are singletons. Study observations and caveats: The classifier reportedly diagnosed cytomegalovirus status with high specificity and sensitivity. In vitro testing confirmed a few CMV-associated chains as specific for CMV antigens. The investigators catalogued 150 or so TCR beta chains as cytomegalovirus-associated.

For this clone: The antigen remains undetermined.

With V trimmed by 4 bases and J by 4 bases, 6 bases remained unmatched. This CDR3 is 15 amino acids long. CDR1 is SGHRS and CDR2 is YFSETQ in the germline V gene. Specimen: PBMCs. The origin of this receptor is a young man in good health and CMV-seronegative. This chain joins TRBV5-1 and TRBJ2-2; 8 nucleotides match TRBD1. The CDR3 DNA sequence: TGCGCCAGCAGCCCGGGGACAGGAGCCACCGGGGAGCTGTTTTTT. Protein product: CASSPGTGATGELFF.